A selection of T cell receptor beta chains follows, all from one sample in a study of blood T cell repertoires in COVID-19. Here immunoSEQ multiplex PCR was the method, and the copy in TCRdb shows in-frame clones only, minus some. This table holds around 15,000 clones, 70% to 90% found once. The material sequenced was peripheral blood. These receptors were obtained from a man older than 75 with acute or convalescent COVID-19. Each CDR3 is given with its conserved first and last residue. The D gene is left open where the match is weak. A clone size is listed for some rows: how often the clone was seen (once, few, many), or a class if it is expanded.

length: 16; J: TRBJ2-1; size: once; V: TRBV5-6; D: .; CDR3: CASSQLTQSSYNEQFF; DNA: TGTGCCAGCAGCCAACTTACACAGAGCTCCTACAATGAGCAGTTCTTC
length: 15; J: TRBJ1-5; size: .; V: TRBV5-1; D: .; CDR3: CASSLGGSSNQPQHF; DNA: TGCGCCAGCAGCTTGGGGGGCAGTAGCAATCAGCCCCAGCATTTT
length: 15; J: TRBJ1-1; size: once; V: TRBV4-1; D: TRBD1; CDR3: CASSQASTGLTEAFF; DNA: TGCGCCAGCAGCCAAGCCTCGACAGGGCTAACTGAAGCTTTCTTT
length: 11; J: TRBJ2-7; size: once; V: TRBV20-1; D: .; CDR3: CSAKSSYEQYF; DNA: TGCAGTGCTAAGAGTTCCTACGAGCAGTACTTC
length: 15; J: TRBJ1-2; size: .; V: TRBV6-1; D: TRBD1; CDR3: CASSDRDRGHYGYTF; DNA: TGTGCCAGCAGTGACCGGGACAGGGGACACTATGGCTACACCTTC
length: 15; J: TRBJ2-1; size: .; V: TRBV5-4; D: .; CDR3: CASSLGGATYNEQFF; DNA: TGTGCCAGCAGCTTGGGCGGGGCTACCTACAATGAGCAGTTCTTC
length: 17; J: TRBJ2-3; size: .; V: TRBV7-8; D: TRBD2; CDR3: CASSFRTSGRSTDTQYF; DNA: TGTGCCAGCAGCTTTAGGACTAGCGGGAGGAGCACAGATACGCAGTATTTT
length: 13; J: TRBJ2-1; size: .; V: TRBV29-1; D: .; CDR3: CSVVGVEYNEQFF; DNA: TGCAGCGTTGTGGGAGTTGAATACAATGAGCAGTTCTTC
length: 15; J: TRBJ2-7; size: .; V: TRBV11-2; D: TRBD1; CDR3: CASSFRTGLSYEQYF; DNA: TGTGCCAGCAGCTTTAGGACAGGGCTTTCCTACGAGCAGTACTTC
length: 15; J: TRBJ1-6; size: .; V: TRBV2; D: .; CDR3: CASSEAGRDLSPLHF; DNA: TGTGCCAGCAGTGAAGCAGGGAGGGATCTTTCACCCCTCCACTTT
length: 15; J: TRBJ1-1; size: .; V: TRBV6-5; D: .; CDR3: CASSYSPGVGGKAFF; DNA: TGTGCCAGCAGTTACTCACCCGGGGTAGGGGGTAAAGCTTTCTTT
length: 14; J: TRBJ2-5; size: .; V: TRBV3-1/TRBV3-2; D: TRBD2; CDR3: CASSPGGYRETQYF; DNA: TGTGCCAGCAGCCCGGGAGGGTATCGAGAGACCCAGTACTTC
length: 13; J: TRBJ1-1; size: once; V: TRBV18; D: .; CDR3: CASSPAMNTEAFF; DNA: TGTGCCAGCTCACCGGCCATGAACACTGAAGCTTTCTTT
length: 13; J: TRBJ2-7; size: .; V: TRBV10-2; D: TRBD1; CDR3: CASWTGGSYEQYF; DNA: TGCGCCAGCTGGACAGGGGGCTCCTACGAGCAGTACTTC
length: 14; J: TRBJ1-1; size: once; V: TRBV7-8; D: .; CDR3: CASSSDNVGIRAFF; DNA: TGTGCCAGCAGCTCCGACAACGTCGGGATCAGGGCTTTCTTT